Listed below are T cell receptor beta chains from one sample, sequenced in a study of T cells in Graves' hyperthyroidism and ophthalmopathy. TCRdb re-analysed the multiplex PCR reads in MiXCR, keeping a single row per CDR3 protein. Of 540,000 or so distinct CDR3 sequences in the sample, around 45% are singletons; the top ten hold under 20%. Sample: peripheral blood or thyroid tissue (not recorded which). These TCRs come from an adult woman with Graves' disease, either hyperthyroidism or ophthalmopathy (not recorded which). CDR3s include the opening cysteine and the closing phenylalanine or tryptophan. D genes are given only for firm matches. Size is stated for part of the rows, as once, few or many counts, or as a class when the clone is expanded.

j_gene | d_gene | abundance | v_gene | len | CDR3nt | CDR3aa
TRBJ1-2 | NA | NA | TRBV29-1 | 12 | TGCAGCGCCAACAGGGAACCTCTTGGCTACACCTTC | CSANREPLGYTF
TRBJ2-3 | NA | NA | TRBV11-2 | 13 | TGTGCCAGCAGCCTTGAGGTCCCAGATACGCAGTATTTT | CASSLEVPDTQYF
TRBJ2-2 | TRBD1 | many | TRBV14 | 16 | TGTGCCAGCAGCCAAGATAAGGCAGGGGGCACCGGGGAGCTGTTTTTT | CASSQDKAGGTGELFF
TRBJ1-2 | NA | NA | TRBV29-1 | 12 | TGCAGCGTTATCGGACAGTCGTATGGCTACACCTTC | CSVIGQSYGYTF
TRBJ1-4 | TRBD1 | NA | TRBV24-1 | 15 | TGTGCCACCAGTGATCCCGGGACAGGGGATGAAAAACTGTTTTTT | CATSDPGTGDEKLFF
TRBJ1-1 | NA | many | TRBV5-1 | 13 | TGCGCCAGCACGTTAAGGCTAGGCACTGAAGCTTTCTTT | CASTLRLGTEAFF
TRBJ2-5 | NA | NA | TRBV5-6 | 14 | TGTGCCAGCAGCGCAGGACGGGTCCAAGAGACCCGGTACTTC | CASSAGRVQETRYF
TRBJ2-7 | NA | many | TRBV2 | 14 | TGTGCCAGCCTCACCGGGACATTGACCTACGAGCAGTACTTC | CASLTGTLTYEQYF
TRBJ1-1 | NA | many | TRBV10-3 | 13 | TGTGCCATCACCGGGCTGATGAACACTGAAGCTTTCTTT | CAITGLMNTEAFF
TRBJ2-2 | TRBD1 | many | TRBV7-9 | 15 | TGTGCCAGCAGTTCGGACAGGATCAACACCGGGGAGCTGTTTTTT | CASSSDRINTGELFF
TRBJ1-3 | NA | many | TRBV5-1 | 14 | TGCGCCAGCAGCTTGGCAGCTACTGGAAACACCATATATTTT | CASSLAATGNTIYF
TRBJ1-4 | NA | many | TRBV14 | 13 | TGTGCCAGCAGCCACGGACAGAATGAAAAACTGTTTTTT | CASSHGQNEKLFF
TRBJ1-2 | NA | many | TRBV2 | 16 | TGTGCCAGCAGTGATCAGTCGGGGAAGAGAAACTATGGCTACACCTTC | CASSDQSGKRNYGYTF
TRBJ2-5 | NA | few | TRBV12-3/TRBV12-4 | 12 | TGTGCCAGCAGTTCAACCCCTGGGACCCAGTACTTC | CASSSTPGTQYF
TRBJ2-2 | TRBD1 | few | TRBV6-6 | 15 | TGTGCCAGCAGCTACTACAGGGGGCAGGACGGGGAGCTGTTTTTT | CASSYYRGQDGELFF
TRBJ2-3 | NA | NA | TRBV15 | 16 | TGTGCCACCAGCAGAGGGGTAAGCGCGGGCACAGATACGCAGTATTTT | CATSRGVSAGTDTQYF
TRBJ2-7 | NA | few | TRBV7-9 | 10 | TGTGCCAGCAGCTCCGCAGGGCAGTACTTC | CASSSAGQYF
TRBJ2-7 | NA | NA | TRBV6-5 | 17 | TGTGCCAGCAGAAAACATAGTGGGGGGCTACCTCACTACGAGCAGTACTTC | CASRKHSGGLPHYEQYF
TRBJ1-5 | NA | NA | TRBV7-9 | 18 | TGTGCCAGCAGCTTCCTTGTGGTAGCGGACAGCGCAATCAGCCCCCAGCATTTT | CASSFLVVADSAISPQHF
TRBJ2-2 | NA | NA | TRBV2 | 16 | TGTGCCAGCAGCCAACGAAAGACCCTGGGGACCAGGGAGCTGTTTTTT | CASSQRKTLGTRELFF
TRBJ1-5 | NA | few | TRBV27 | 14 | TGTGCCAGCAGTTTACTTCAGGGTAATCAGCCCCAGCATTTT | CASSLLQGNQPQHF
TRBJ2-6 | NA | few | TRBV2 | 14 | TGTGCCAGCAGTGAAGAAGCCGGGGCCAACGTCCTGACTTTC | CASSEEAGANVLTF
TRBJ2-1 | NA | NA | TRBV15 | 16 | TGTGCCACCAGCAGAGAACGGCCCGGGAGCTACAATGAGCAGTTCTTC | CATSRERPGSYNEQFF
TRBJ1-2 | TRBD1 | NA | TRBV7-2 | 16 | TGTGCCAGCAGCCCCGGGACAGGGTATTTGCCAAATGGCTACACCTTC | CASSPGTGYLPNGYTF
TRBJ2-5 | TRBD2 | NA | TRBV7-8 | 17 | TGTGCCAGCAGCGCCCCTAGCGGGGGGGGTGGGGGCAAGACCCAGTACTTC | CASSAPSGGGGGKTQYF
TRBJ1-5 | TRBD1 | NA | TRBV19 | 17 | TGTGCCAGTATCAACCGCGGGACAGACAATAGCAATCAGCCCCAGCATTTT | CASINRGTDNSNQPQHF
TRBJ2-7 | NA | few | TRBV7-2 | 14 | TGTGCCAGCAGCTTATCGGGACGGAACTACGAGCAGTACTTC | CASSLSGRNYEQYF
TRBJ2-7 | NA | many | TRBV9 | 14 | TGTGCCAGCAGCCCAAGACAGGTTGCGCACGAGCAGTACTTC | CASSPRQVAHEQYF
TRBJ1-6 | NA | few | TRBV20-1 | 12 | TGCAGTGCTCAGGGAGGGAATTCACCCCTCCACTTT | CSAQGGNSPLHF
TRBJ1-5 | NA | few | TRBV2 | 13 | TGTGCCAGCAGTGCCGAGTGGAAGCAGCCCCAGCATTTT | CASSAEWKQPQHF
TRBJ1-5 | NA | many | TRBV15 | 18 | TGTGCCACCAGCAGACCCTACCCCGGGGGGAGTCGCAATCAGCCCCAGCATTTT | CATSRPYPGGSRNQPQHF
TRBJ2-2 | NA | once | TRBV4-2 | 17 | NA | CASSQEVRGRMAGSCFF
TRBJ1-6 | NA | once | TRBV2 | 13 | TGTGCTAGTGCCGGGGGGGTTAATTCACCCCTCCACTTT | CASAGGVNSPLHF
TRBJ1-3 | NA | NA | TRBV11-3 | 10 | TGTGCCAGCAGCTTAGTCACCATATATTTT | CASSLVTIYF
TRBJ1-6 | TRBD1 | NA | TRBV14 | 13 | TGTGCCAGCAGCAACGGACAGGGGTCACCCCTCCACTTT | CASSNGQGSPLHF
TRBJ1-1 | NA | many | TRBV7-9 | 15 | TGTGCCAGCAGCTCGGGCCGGGGGACCGCCCCTGAAGCTTTCTTT | CASSSGRGTAPEAFF
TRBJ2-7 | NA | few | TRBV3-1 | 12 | TGTGCCAGCAGCCCGCCCTCGGGGACTTACACTTTC | CASSPPSGTYTF
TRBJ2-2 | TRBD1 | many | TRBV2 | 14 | TGTGCCAGCAATGGACAGGGCGACACCGGGGAGCTGTTTTTT | CASNGQGDTGELFF
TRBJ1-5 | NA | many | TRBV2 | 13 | TGTGCCAGCAGCGAGTTGATCAATCAGCCCCAGCATTTT | CASSELINQPQHF
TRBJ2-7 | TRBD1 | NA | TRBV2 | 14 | TGTGCCAGCAGCGCAACAGGGGGCGCGGGGGAGCAGTACTTC | CASSATGGAGEQYF
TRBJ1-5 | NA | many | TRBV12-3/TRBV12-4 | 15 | TGTGCCAGCAGCCCACAGGGATCTAGCAATCAGCCCCAGCATTTT | CASSPQGSSNQPQHF
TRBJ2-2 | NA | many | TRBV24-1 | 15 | TGTGCCACCAGTGATTTGTCCCGGGACACCGGGGAGCTGTTTTTT | CATSDLSRDTGELFF
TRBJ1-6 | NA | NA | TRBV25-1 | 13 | TGTGCCAGCAGTGAAGGGGCGGCTTCACCCCTCCACTTT | CASSEGAASPLHF
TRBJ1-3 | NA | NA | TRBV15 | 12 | TGTGCCACCAGCAGTAACAGAAACACCATATATTTT | CATSSNRNTIYF
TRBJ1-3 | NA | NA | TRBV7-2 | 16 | TGTGCCAGCAGCCCAGGACTAGCGGCCATCGGAAACACCATATATTTT | CASSPGLAAIGNTIYF
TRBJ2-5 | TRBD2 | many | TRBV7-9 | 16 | TGTGCCAGCAGCCCCGCTAGCGGGAGCTTGGAAGAGACCCAGTACTTC | CASSPASGSLEETQYF
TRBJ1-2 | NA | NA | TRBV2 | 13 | TGTGCCAGCAGTGACGAATCTGTGGAGGGCTACACCTTC | CASSDESVEGYTF
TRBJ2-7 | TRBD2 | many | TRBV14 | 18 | TGTGCCAGCAGCGGCGGGCGGGGGACTAGCGGGAGTTATTACGAGCAGTACTTC | CASSGGRGTSGSYYEQYF
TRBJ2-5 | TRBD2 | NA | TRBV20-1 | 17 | TGCAGTGCTAGATTCGGCAGCGGGAGGCTGAGCCAAGAGACCCAGTACTTC | CSARFGSGRLSQETQYF
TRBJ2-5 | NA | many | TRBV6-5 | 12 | TGTGCCAGCAGCCTTCTTAATAGGGGTCCTAACTTC | CASSLLNRGPNF
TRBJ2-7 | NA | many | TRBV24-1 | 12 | TGTGCCACCAGTGATTCCGAGTACGAGCAGTACTTC | CATSDSEYEQYF
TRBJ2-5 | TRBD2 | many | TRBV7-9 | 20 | TGTGCCAGCAGCTTAGCGTTCGAAGCGGGAGGTCCTGGTAAACTCGAGACCCAGTACTTC | CASSLAFEAGGPGKLETQYF
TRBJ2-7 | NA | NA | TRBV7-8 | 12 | TGTGCCTGTAGGCAGGGGCCCTACGAGCAGTACTTC | CACRQGPYEQYF
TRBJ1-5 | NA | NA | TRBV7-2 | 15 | TGTGCCAGCAGCTCGTTCGGGGCGGGAGTGGCCTACGAGCATTTT | CASSSFGAGVAYEHF
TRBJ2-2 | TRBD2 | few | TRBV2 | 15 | TGTGCCAGCATTGACGGGAGGGCCCTCATCGGGGAGCTGTTTTTT | CASIDGRALIGELFF
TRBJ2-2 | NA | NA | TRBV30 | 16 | TGTGCCTGGAGTAGAATGGGCGGAAGGAACACCGGGGAGCTGTTTTTT | CAWSRMGGRNTGELFF
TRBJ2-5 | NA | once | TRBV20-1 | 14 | TGCAGTGCTAGCCCCCCCAGGGACCAAGAGACCCAGTACTTC | CSASPPRDQETQYF
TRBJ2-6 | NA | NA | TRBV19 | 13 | TGTGCCAGTAGAGTGACAGGTGGGGTCACTGAAGCTTTC | CASRVTGGVTEAF
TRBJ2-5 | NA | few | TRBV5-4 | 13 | TGTGCCAGTAGTTCGACAGGTCAAGGGACCCAGTACTTC | CASSSTGQGTQYF